The following is a T cell receptor (beta chain) sequence with its context. Assay used: immunoSEQ multiplex PCR; TCRdb lists only in-frame clones, some missing. The sample yields 150,000 or so clones, 92% seen once. Germline CDR1 and CDR2: GTSNPN and SVGIG (reference sequence). The CDR3 has 14 residues. V trimming: 0 bases; J trimming: 4 bases; junction bases outside the gene matches: 4. These data are taken from a study of blood T cell repertoires in COVID-19. Overall study: Acute-phase and convalescent COVID-19 samples originated in the United States, Italy and Spain.

Sequenced material: peripheral blood. The clonotype originates from a man younger than 45 with COVID-19, enrolled during active disease. This rearrangement joins TRBV30 to TRBJ2-3, with 7 bases fitting TRBD2. CDR3 coding DNA: TGTGCCTGGAGTGTAGGCGGGAGCTCAGATACGCAGTATTTT. Translating gives CAWSVGGSSDTQYF.